This T cell receptor (beta chain) was found in a study of response to subunit inactivated influenza vaccine. This CDR3 region has 15 residues. Germline CDR1 LNHNV, CDR2 YYDKDF (reference sequence). Trimming stripped 0 bases from V and 2 bases from J, with 8 bases between. TCRdb reprocessed the RT-PCR reads via MiXCR and lists one record per CDR3 protein. The repertoire holds fewer than 700,000 distinct CDR3 sequences, with under 15% as singletons. This clonotype has just a few counts. This sequence was found in a man aged 50-59 years who received an inactivated influenza vaccine. The sequencing here drew on PBMCs from blood, taken roughly 6 weeks after vaccination. This chain uses TRBV15 with TRBJ1-5; D not resolved. CDR3 region: CATSRDLGGNQPQHF. Here the CDR3 DNA reads TGTGCCACCAGCAGAGATCTCGGGGGCAATCAGCCCCAGCATTTT.